A single sample gave rise to the 13 T cell receptor beta chains below, sequenced in a study of cytomegalovirus exposure and HLA in healthy donors. The PCR used 60 Vbeta and 13 Jbeta primers. Repertoires were generated with immunoSEQ multiplex PCR, while TCRdb's copy carries only in-frame clones and drops some. This table has over 150,000 clones, approximately 80% appearing once. The sequenced sample was PBMCs. These receptors came from a middle-aged woman in good health and CMV-seropositive.

This clone came up a few times. The rearrangement uses TRBV6-5 and TRBJ1-6; D gene unclear. Trimming removed 2 bases at V and 6 bases at J, with 5 bases between. Germline assignment: CDR1 MNHEY and CDR2 SVGAGI. This CDR3 has 13 amino acids. CDR3 nucleotides: TGTGCCAGCAGTTACGAGAGTAATTCACCCCTCCACTTT. Its translation is CASSYESNSPLHF.

This clone was counted a few times. V usage is TRBV27 and J usage is TRBJ1-2, with D maybe TRBD1 (6 bases). CDR1 MNHEY and CDR2 SMNVEV come from the germline V gene (reference sequence). The CDR3 contains 15 residues. With 2 bases removed from V and 7 bases from J, the gap between germline ends came to 17 bases. As DNA, the CDR3 is TGTGCCAGCAGTTTAGCGTCAGGGGCGGTCTCTGGCTACACCTTC. Translating it yields CASSLASGAVSGYTF.

This chain connects TRBV7-8 to TRBJ2-7; possible D gene TRBD1, 6 bases. Trimming took off 1 base at V and 5 bases at J, with 12 bases between the two ends. The CDR3 sequence is 14 residues long. Per the germline V gene, CDR1 is SGHVS and CDR2 is FQNEAQ. CDR3 nucleotides: TGTGCCAGCAGCTTAGTGGACAGCCTCCACGAGCAGTACTTC. It codes for CASSLVDSLHEQYF.

The CDR3 DNA is TGTGCCAGCAGCTTAGTCGGGGCGGGACACGAGCAGTACTTC. This gives the protein CASSLVGAGHEQYF. The chain couples TRBV11-1 to TRBJ2-7; D possibly corresponds to TRBD2 (6 bases). Germline V lookup: CDR1 SGHAT, CDR2 FQDESV (reference sequence). The CDR3 is 14 amino acids. Trimming shortened V by 1 base and J by 5 bases, and 12 bases separated the two germline ends.

The J gene is TRBJ1-1, the V gene TRBV27; D gene uncertain. Germline CDR1 is MNHEY and CDR2 is SMNVEV (reference sequence). The CDR3 runs 14 residues. Trimming took 3 bases from V and 1 from J, leaving 9 bases between them. CDR3 sequence reads: CASSFGISNTEAFF. The CDR3 coding sequence is TGTGCCAGCAGTTTCGGGATTTCGAACACTGAAGCTTTCTTT.

Here the CDR3 reads CSARQGAGGNTIYF. The CDR3 coding sequence is TGCAGCGCCCGACAGGGGGCGGGTGGAAACACCATATATTTT. The chain uses TRBV29-1 and TRBJ1-3; 10 nucleotides match TRBD1. The ends lost 7 bases at V and 3 bases at J; junction bases unmatched: 6. CDR1 is SQVTM and CDR2 is ANQGSEA in the germline V gene. The CDR3 is 14 amino acids. Complete variable domain (other parts from reference TRBV29-1 and TRBJ1-3): SAVISQKPSRDICQRGTSLTIQCQVDSQVTMMFWYRQQPGQSLTLIATANQGSEATYESGFVIDKFPISRPNLTFSTLTVSNMSPEDSSIYLCSARQGAGGNTIYFGEGSWLTVV.

The genes are TRBV27 and TRBJ1-4; no firm D call. The CDR3 totals 14 residues. CDR1 MNHEY and CDR2 SMNVEV come from the germline V gene (reference sequence). The CDR3 loop is CASARPGVNEKLFF. The DNA for the CDR3 is TGTGCGAGCGCTCGACCCGGAGTTAATGAAAAACTGTTTTTT.

The chain recombines TRBV19 with TRBJ1-5, with D possibly matching TRBD1 (6 bases). The germline gives CDR1 LNHDA, CDR2 SQIVND (reference sequence). V shed 5 bases and J shed 6 bases, with 17 bases lying between them. This CDR3 is built from 15 residues. The CDR3 protein is CASSLWQGPRQPQHF. The CDR3 DNA reads as TGTGCCAGTAGTCTATGGCAGGGGCCTCGTCAGCCCCAGCATTTT.

This sequence joins TRBV18 and TRBJ2-5, with 7 bases identical to TRBD2. This CDR3 contains 12 residues. Germline CDR1 is KGHSH and CDR2 is LQKENI. V gave up 4 bases and J gave up 4 bases; unmatched junction bases: 0. CDR3 DNA sequence: TGTGCCAGCTCACGGACTAGAGAGACCCAGTACTTC. Amino acids: CASSRTRETQYF.

A note on this clone: The same CDR3 arises from other DNA sequences in this sample as well. The gene calls are TRBV5-1 and TRBJ2-7; 7 nucleotides agree with TRBD1. Germline CDR1 reads SGHRS; CDR2 reads YFSETQ. The CDR3 contains 14 residues. After removal of 5 bases from V and 2 bases from J, the junction contained 7 bases not matched to a gene. The CDR3 loop reads CASSLGDRAYEQYF. CDR3 sequence (DNA): TGCGCCAGCAGTTTAGGGGACAGAGCCTACGAGCAGTACTTC.

A single count supports this clone. V usage is TRBV2 and J usage is TRBJ2-2, with D perhaps TRBD2 (5 bases). The V end was cut by 6 bases, the J end by 3 bases, with 23 bases between. The CDR3 consists of 18 residues. CDR1 and CDR2 from the germline V gene are SNHLY and FYNNEI. The CDR3 loop is CASSSPMGFLGDTGELFF. The CDR3 bases are TGTGCCAGCAGCTCCCCTATGGGGTTCCTCGGGGACACCGGGGAGCTGTTTTTT. The complete variable domain, with remaining parts taken from reference TRBV2 and TRBJ2-2, reads EPEVTQTPSHQVTQMGQEVILRCVPISNHLYFYWYRQILGQKVEFLVSFYNNEISEKSEIFDDQFSVERPDGSNFTLKIRSTKLEDSAMYFCASSSPMGFLGDTGELFFGEGSRLTVL.

This clone was recorded a few times. The V gene is TRBV7-2, the J gene TRBJ1-1; perhaps TRBD1 as D (5 bases). There are 13 residues in the CDR3. V lost 1 base to trimming and J lost 3 bases, with 6 bases between them. Germline assignment: CDR1 SGHTA and CDR2 FQGNSA. In nucleotides, the CDR3 is TGTGCCAGCAGCTTAGAACAGGACACTGAAGCTTTCTTT. This encodes CASSLEQDTEAFF.

V and J are TRBV28 and TRBJ1-5; D is unclear. CDR1 is MDHEN, CDR2 SYDVKM, per germline. The CDR3 covers 14 residues. V lost 5 bases, J lost 11 bases, and 19 bases lay in between. Written as DNA, the CDR3 is TGTGCCAGCAGTATATCGCCTTCTCGGGTGGCCCAGCATTTT. Translation gives CASSISPSRVAQHF. The entire variable domain, with the rest obtained from reference TRBV28 and TRBJ1-5, is as follows: DVKVTQSSRYLVKRTGEKVFLECVQDMDHENMFWYRQDPGLGLRLIYFSYDVKMKEKGDIPEGYSVSREKKERFSLILESASTNQTSMYLCASSISPSRVAQHFGDGTRLSIL.